The 30 T cell receptor beta chains below were found in one sample sequenced in a study of PD-L1 blockade in urothelial cancer. TCRdb keeps only in-frame clones here, not all; method: immunoSEQ multiplex PCR. The sample carries tens of thousands of clones, around 90% recorded once. The source material was PBMCs, sampled around atezolizumab (anti-PD-L1) treatment. These TCRs come from a man in his sixties or seventies with urothelial cancer.

The chain employs TRBV28 and TRBJ2-2; TRBD2 aligns across 11 bases. Losses at the gene ends were 4 bases for V and 1 base for J; bases not matched to a gene: 17. Looked up from germline, CDR1 is MDHEN and CDR2 is SYDVKM. The length of the CDR3 is 21 residues. CDR3 region: CASSSLLAGGLTSLNTGELFF. The DNA for the CDR3 is TGTGCCAGCAGTTCCCTTTTAGCGGGAGGGCTTACCTCCCTGAACACCGGGGAGCTGTTTTTT.

DNA for the CDR3: TGTGCCAGCAGTGGGGTAACGGGGGGCCACTATGGCTACACCTTC. Translated: CASSGVTGGHYGYTF. The chain joins TRBV7-9 to TRBJ1-2, with D possibly TRBD1 on 6 matching bases. Germline values: CDR1 SEHNR, CDR2 FQNEAQ (reference sequence). The V end was cut by 6 bases, the J end by 3 bases, with 17 bases between. The CDR3 is 15 residues long.

The chain couples TRBV28 to TRBJ2-7; 9 bases fit TRBD1. From germline, CDR1 is MDHEN and CDR2 SYDVKM. V was clipped by 6 bases and J by 3 bases; unmatched bases: 12. The CDR3 is made up of 16 amino acids. In DNA form, the CDR3 reads TGTGCCAGCAGCCCCCTAGGGACAGGGTTGGGCTACGAGCAGTACTTC. Protein product: CASSPLGTGLGYEQYF.

This clone was detected a few times. The chain has TRBV28 and TRBJ1-2; no clear D gene. In germline, CDR1 is MDHEN, CDR2 SYDVKM. The CDR3 consists of 12 residues. Trimming stripped 4 bases from V and 1 base from J, with 4 bases between. The CDR3 region has the DNA TGTGCCAGCAGTTCCAGTAACTATGGCTACACCTTC. This encodes CASSSSNYGYTF.

The rearrangement uses TRBV7-2 and TRBJ2-1; the match to TRBD2 covers 9 bases. The germline V gene has CDR1 SGHTA and CDR2 FQGNSA. CDR3 length: 15 residues. J lost 15 bases, V lost 3 bases, and 15 bases had no gene match. The CDR3 is CASSFTTRTSAQRFF. The CDR3 region has the DNA TGTGCCAGCAGCTTTACTACTCGGACTAGCGCCCAGCGGTTCTTC.

This sequence joins TRBV5-6 and TRBJ2-4; 7 bases align to TRBD1. With V trimmed by 7 bases and J by 4 bases, 14 bases remained unmatched. Germline assignment: CDR1 SGHDT and CDR2 YYEEEE. This CDR3 is 16 amino acids long. The CDR3 region is CASRRSTGRGKNIQYF. CDR3 DNA: TGTGCCAGCCGGAGAAGCACAGGCAGGGGGAAAAACATTCAGTACTTC.

The chain couples TRBV28 to TRBJ2-5; 13 bases fit TRBD2. Germline V gene data show CDR1 as MDHEN and CDR2 as SYDVKM. This CDR3 comprises 17 residues. V gave up 5 bases and J gave up 2 bases; unmatched junction bases: 8. CDR3 bases: TGTGCCAGCAGTGGGACTAGCGGGGCTATGGGACAAGAGACCCAGTACTTC. Translation: CASSGTSGAMGQETQYF.

V gene TRBV19 combines with J gene TRBJ1-5, with TRBD1 as a possible D gene (6 bases). The V end was cut by 6 bases, the J end by 0 bases, with 15 bases between. The CDR3 extends over 16 amino acids. The germline V gene encodes CDR1 LNHDA and CDR2 SQIVND (reference sequence). The CDR3 DNA reads as TGTGCCAGTAGAAACCGGGACACACATAGCAATCAGCCCCAGCATTTT. Translated: CASRNRDTHSNQPQHF.

This sequence joins TRBV5-1 and TRBJ2-3, with D possibly being TRBD2 (6 bases). Trimming removed 0 bases at V and 2 bases at J, with 13 bases between. Germline CDR1 is SGHRS and CDR2 is YFSETQ. The CDR3 length is 16 residues. This CDR3 is CASSLVSGLTTDTQYF. For the CDR3, the DNA is TGCGCCAGCAGCTTGGTTTCGGGACTCACCACAGATACGCAGTATTTT.

The chain combines TRBV2 with TRBJ1-1; weak D call: TRBD1 (6 bases). The length of the CDR3 is 15 residues. The germline V gene encodes CDR1 SNHLY and CDR2 FYNNEI. V was shortened by 6 bases and J by 2 bases, with 16 bases between the two germline ends. Here the CDR3 reads CASRPGRTVNTEAFF. CDR3 nucleotide sequence: TGTGCCAGCAGGCCGGGTCGGACAGTCAACACTGAAGCTTTCTTT.

The chain recombines TRBV5-1 with TRBJ2-3; possibly TRBD2 for D (5 bases). The CDR3 loop spans 14 amino acids. Germline V gene data show CDR1 as SGHRS and CDR2 as YFSETQ. V was clipped by 0 bases and J by 1 base, with 6 bases between them. This CDR3 reads CASSLDSGTDTQYF. Written as DNA, the CDR3 is TGCGCCAGCAGCTTGGATAGCGGCACAGATACGCAGTATTTT.

The CDR3 bases are TGTGCCAGTAGCCCGTGGGAGGGAATTCCTGCTGGGGCCAACGTCCTGACTTTC. Protein: CASSPWEGIPAGANVLTF. The V gene is TRBV19, the J gene TRBJ2-6; the match to TRBD2 covers 7 bases. From germline, CDR1 is LNHDA and CDR2 SQIVND (reference sequence). The CDR3 contains 18 residues. V lost 6 bases and J lost 2; bases outside the gene matches: 13.

The rearrangement uses TRBV14 and TRBJ2-3; D may be TRBD1 (6 bases). The CDR3 spans 13 residues. Trimming cost V 0 bases and J 10 bases, with 11 bases left between them. Germline CDR1 is SGHDN and CDR2 is FVKESK. CDR3 in amino acids: CASSQDWAGAQYF. The CDR3 DNA reads TGTGCCAGCAGCCAAGACTGGGCAGGGGCGCAGTATTTT. Filled out from reference TRBV14 and TRBJ2-3, the complete variable domain reads EAGVTQFPSHSVIEKGQTVTLRCDPISGHDNLYWYRRVMGKEIKFLLHFVKESKQDESGMPNNRFLAERTGGTYSTLKVQPAELEDSGVYFCASSQDWAGAQYFGPGTRLTVL.

The gene calls are TRBV19 and TRBJ1-4; D unresolved. Germline-derived CDR1 and CDR2 are LNHDA and SQIVND (reference sequence). Between the trimmed V and J ends, which lost 1 base and 7 bases, there was a span of 13 bases. The CDR3 consists of 15 residues. The CDR3 DNA reads as TGTGCCAGTAGTATAGGCCCAGGATCTGGTGAAAAACTGTTTTTT. This encodes CASSIGPGSGEKLFF.

The chain couples TRBV5-1 to TRBJ2-2; TRBD1 matches at 7 bases. Germline values: CDR1 SGHRS, CDR2 YFSETQ. The CDR3 has 16 amino acids. V shed 2 bases, J shed 4 bases, and the junction held 8 bases outside the gene matches. This chain's CDR3 is CASSFSGTALTGELFF. DNA for the CDR3: TGCGCCAGCAGCTTCTCCGGGACAGCCCTCACCGGGGAGCTGTTTTTT.

Comment on this clone: Other nucleotide sequences in the sample specify the same CDR3. The chain couples TRBV11-2 to TRBJ2-7; 10 nucleotides align to TRBD2. The length of the CDR3 is 15 residues. V was pared by 1 base and J by 1 base, with 1 base of the junction left unmatched. CDR1 is SGHAT, CDR2 FQNNGV, per germline. This CDR3 is CASSLGGLASYEQYF. The CDR3 DNA reads as TGTGCCAGCAGCTTAGGGGGACTAGCGTCCTACGAGCAGTACTTC.

This rearrangement joins TRBV18 to TRBJ1-1; 11 nucleotides align to TRBD1. Germline loops: CDR1 KGHSH, CDR2 LQKENI. The CDR3 length is 16 residues. J gave up 0 bases and V 4 bases, and 4 bases lay outside the gene matches. This chain's CDR3 is CASSRGTGGMNTEAFF. For the CDR3, the DNA is TGTGCCAGCTCACGAGGGACAGGGGGTATGAACACTGAAGCTTTCTTT.

V is TRBV28 and J is TRBJ2-2, with 10 bases identical to TRBD2. V gave up 5 bases and J gave up 1 base; unmatched junction bases: 13. Germline lookup yields CDR1 MDHEN and CDR2 SYDVKM. This CDR3 region has 19 residues. The CDR3 is CASSVGVFSSGRNTGELFF. DNA for the CDR3: TGTGCCAGCAGTGTTGGGGTCTTTTCTAGCGGGAGGAACACCGGGGAGCTGTTTTTT.

V and J are TRBV27 and TRBJ2-1; TRBD2 agrees at 12 bases. The CDR3 extends over 19 amino acids. Germline lookup yields CDR1 MNHEY and CDR2 SMNVEV (reference sequence). V lost 1 base and J lost 8; bases outside the gene matches: 15. CDR3 amino acids: CASSLFGPSLAGGPHEQFF. In DNA form, the CDR3 reads TGTGCCAGCAGTTTATTCGGGCCTTCTCTAGCGGGAGGGCCTCATGAGCAGTTCTTC.

The V and J genes are TRBV6-5 and TRBJ2-1, with TRBD2 matching over 9 bases. The germline V gene has CDR1 MNHEY and CDR2 SVGAGI. The CDR3 sequence is 15 residues long. Trimming at V came to 7 bases and at J to 6 bases, leaving 10 bases not matched to a gene. The CDR3 DNA reads as TGTGCCAGCACCAATCGGCTAGCGGGGTTCAATGAGCAGTTCTTC. Amino acid sequence: CASTNRLAGFNEQFF.

The chain recombines TRBV5-1 with TRBJ2-3, with D possibly being TRBD1 (5 bases). The ends were cut back, 1 base at V and 2 bases at J, with 14 bases in the middle. From germline, CDR1 is SGHRS and CDR2 YFSETQ. CDR3 length equals 16 residues. The CDR3 reads CASSLQGSVVTDTQYF. The CDR3 DNA reads TGCGCCAGCAGCTTGCAGGGTTCGGTGGTCACAGATACGCAGTATTTT.

The gene calls are TRBV5-4 and TRBJ2-7; 11 nucleotides match TRBD1. Germline V CDR1 and CDR2: SGHNT, YYREEE (reference sequence). The V segment lost 1 base and the J segment 2 bases; nucleotides outside the gene matches: 2. This CDR3 is 15 amino acids long. CDR3: CASSLSGQGAYEQYF. DNA of the CDR3: TGTGCCAGCAGCTTGTCGGGACAGGGGGCCTACGAGCAGTACTTC.

This chain links TRBV9 with TRBJ2-6; D is undetermined. The CDR3 spans 17 residues. Trimming shortened V by 3 bases and J by 0 bases, and 13 bases separated the two germline ends. From germline, CDR1 is SGDLS and CDR2 YYNGEE. CDR3 loop: CASSGNAVGSGANVLTF. Written as DNA, the CDR3 is TGTGCCAGCAGCGGGAACGCGGTAGGCTCTGGGGCCAACGTCCTGACTTTC.

The V and J genes are TRBV27 and TRBJ2-3; TRBD2 matches 13 bases. This CDR3 is built from 19 residues. The V segment lost 4 bases and the J segment 3 bases; nucleotides outside the gene matches: 13. Germline CDR1 MNHEY, CDR2 SMNVEV (reference sequence). The CDR3 DNA sequence: TGTGCCAGCAGTTCCCCAGGACTAGCGGGAGCCTCGATAACAGATACGCAGTATTTT. This sequence encodes CASSSPGLAGASITDTQYF.

The CDR3 here is CASSGPQEAGGLYEQYF. For the CDR3, the DNA is TGTGCCAGCAGTGGACCTCAAGAAGCGGGAGGTCTGTACGAGCAGTACTTC. The rearrangement joins TRBV27 to TRBJ2-7, with 9 bases lining up with TRBD2. Per germline, CDR1 MNHEY and CDR2 SMNVEV (reference sequence). Trimming took 5 bases from V and 4 from J; bases not matched to a gene: 15. The CDR3 is 17 residues long.

The rearrangement links TRBV28 to TRBJ2-2; TRBD1 might be the D (6 bases). V dropped 3 bases and J dropped 10 bases, with 21 bases sitting between them. Germline assignment: CDR1 MDHEN and CDR2 SYDVKM. This CDR3 region has 16 residues. CDR3 loop: CASSFPRDIPGQELFF. The CDR3 bases are TGTGCCAGCAGTTTCCCCCGGGACATCCCCGGCCAGGAGCTGTTTTTT.

The gene calls are TRBV29-1 and TRBJ2-3; perhaps TRBD2 as D (6 bases). CDR1 SQVTM and CDR2 ANQGSEA come from the germline V gene. CDR3 length equals 14 residues. V dropped 3 bases and J dropped 2 bases, with 12 bases sitting between them. The CDR3 is CSVDAGTITDTQYF. CDR3 coding DNA: TGCAGCGTTGATGCGGGAACGATCACAGATACGCAGTATTTT.

The rearrangement links TRBV6-5 to TRBJ2-7; 7 bases match TRBD1. The length of the CDR3 is 14 residues. The germline gives CDR1 MNHEY, CDR2 SVGAGI. V gave up 5 bases and J gave up 4 bases; unmatched junction bases: 8. For the CDR3, the DNA is TGTGCCAGCAGTCGTCCGGGACAGTCTTACGAGCAGTACTTC. Amino acids: CASSRPGQSYEQYF.

The J gene is TRBJ2-7, the V gene TRBV2; D may be TRBD2 (5 bases). CDR3 size: 15 residues. The germline V gene has CDR1 SNHLY and CDR2 FYNNEI. Trimming shortened V by 4 bases and J by 7 bases, and 20 bases separated the two germline ends. As DNA, the CDR3 is TGTGCCAGCAGTGGGAGGCTGCGGGCTACGGGAGAGCAGTACTTC. Its translation: CASSGRLRATGEQYF.

J is TRBJ2-1 and V is TRBV7-2, with D possibly TRBD2 on 6 matching bases. Germline V lookup: CDR1 SGHTA, CDR2 FQGNSA. The CDR3 has 15 amino acids. V was trimmed by 4 bases and J by 9 bases, leaving 19 bases between them. The CDR3 is CASSSGLFSRFEQFF. The CDR3 DNA reads TGTGCCAGCAGCTCGGGACTCTTTTCGAGGTTTGAGCAGTTCTTC.